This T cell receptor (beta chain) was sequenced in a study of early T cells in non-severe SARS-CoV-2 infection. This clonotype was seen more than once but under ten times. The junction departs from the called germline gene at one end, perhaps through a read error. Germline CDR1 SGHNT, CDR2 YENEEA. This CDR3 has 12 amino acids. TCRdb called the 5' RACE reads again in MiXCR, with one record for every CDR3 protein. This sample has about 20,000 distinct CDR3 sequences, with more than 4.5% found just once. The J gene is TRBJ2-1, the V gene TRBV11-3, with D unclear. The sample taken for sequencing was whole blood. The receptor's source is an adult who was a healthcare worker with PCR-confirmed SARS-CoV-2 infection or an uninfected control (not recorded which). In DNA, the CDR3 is TGTGCCAGCAGCTTAGAATACAGTGAGCAGTTCTTC. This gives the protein CASSLEYSEQFF. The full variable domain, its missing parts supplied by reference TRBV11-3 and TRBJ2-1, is EAGVVQSPRYKIIEKKQPVAFWCNPISGHNTLYWYLQNLGQGPELLIRYENEEAVDDSQLPKDRFSAERLKGVDSTLKIQPAELGDSAVYLCASSLEYSEQFFGPGTRLTVL.